One and the same sample provided the 28 T cell receptor beta chains below, sequenced in a study of CXCR3-negative and CXCR3-positive naive CD8 T cells. Broader study findings: CXCR3-negative naive cells had less hydrophobic TRB CDR3s than did CXCR3-positive naive cells.

Their antigen targets remain unknown. The authors prepared UMI-labeled TRB cDNA libraries by 5' RACE. TCRdb reworked the 5' RACE reads into one entry per CDR3 protein, no DNA. The repertoire table contains 5,000 to 6,500 distinct CDR3 sequences. What was sequenced was naive CXCR3+ CD8+ T cells from blood. Subset meaning: CD45RO-CCR7+CD27+CD95- naive CD8+ T cells expressing CXCR3 (TNR3+). These TCRs come from a human donor in good health. Some clones in this sample may be carry-over from other donors' samples.

This clonotype is classed as medium-sized by frequency. The rearrangement joins TRBV6-6 to TRBJ1-5. CDR1 and CDR2 from the germline V gene are MNHNY and SVGAGI (reference sequence). The CDR3 extends over 15 amino acids. The CDR3 sequence is CASSSLPSGYQPQHF.

Considering frequency, this clonotype is medium-sized. The chain carries TRBV27 and TRBJ2-1. CDR1 is MNHEY, CDR2 SMNVEV, per germline (reference sequence). CDR3 length equals 15 residues. The CDR3 protein is CASSRGTSPYNEQFF.

J is TRBJ2-1 and V is TRBV11-3; TCRdb's D call of TRBD2 is untestable without DNA. Germline V lookup: CDR1 SGHNT, CDR2 YENEEA. The CDR3 sequence is 16 residues long. CDR3 region: CASSWARAPRIDEQFF.

CDR3 sequence reads: CASREQGYGNQPQHF. The V and J genes are TRBV19 and TRBJ1-5; TCRdb proposes TRBD1, but this gene call is untestable without DNA. CDR3 length equals 15 residues. CDR1 and CDR2 from the germline V gene are LNHDA and SQIVND (reference sequence).

In terms of frequency, this clonotype is medium-sized (0.01 to 0.1%). V gene TRBV20-1 combines with J gene TRBJ2-3; as DNA is missing, the TRBD1 call by TCRdb cannot be tested. Germline V gene lookup returns CDR1 DFQATT and CDR2 SNEGSKA (reference sequence). The CDR3 contains 16 residues. The CDR3 is CSARGTAGPGTDTQYF.

In terms of frequency, this clonotype is medium-sized. The J gene is TRBJ2-2, the V gene TRBV7-3; checking the TCRdb D call of TRBD2 is not possible without DNA. The CDR3 has 21 amino acids. Germline lookup yields CDR1 SGHTA and CDR2 FQGTGA. The CDR3 loop reads CASSLLAGLAGNHPGSGELFF.

The chain carries TRBV4-3 and TRBJ2-3. This CDR3 has 16 amino acids. Germline V lookup: CDR1 LGHNA, CDR2 YSLEER. This CDR3 reads CASSQDFSYGADTQYF.

The rearrangement joins TRBV11-2 to TRBJ2-7; the TCRdb call, TRBD2, lacks DNA for checking. Germline lookup yields CDR1 SGHAT and CDR2 FQNNGV. The CDR3 covers 16 residues. This CDR3 is CASSLGLGLAGTEQYF.

The CDR3 is CASSDTAPDEQYF. This chain uses TRBV10-2 with TRBJ2-7. Looked up from germline, CDR1 is WSHSY and CDR2 is SAAADI. The CDR3 is 13 residues long.

V and J are TRBV28 and TRBJ2-7. This CDR3 has 11 amino acids. The germline gives CDR1 MDHEN, CDR2 SYDVKM. Here the CDR3 reads CASSLGYEQYF.

The rearrangement joins TRBV2 to TRBJ2-1. This CDR3 spans 12 amino acids. The germline CDR1 and CDR2 sequences are SNHLY and FYNNEI. The CDR3 reads CASSTLNNEQFF.

This clonotype counts as medium-sized by frequency. The V and J genes are TRBV4-2 and TRBJ2-7; as DNA is missing, the TRBD1 call by TCRdb cannot be tested. Germline assignment: CDR1 LGHNA and CDR2 YNFKEQ. The CDR3 consists of 15 residues. This CDR3 reads CASSQESRADYEQYF.

The rearrangement joins TRBV10-1 to TRBJ2-7. This CDR3 comprises 14 residues. Germline assignment: CDR1 WNHNN and CDR2 SYGVQD (reference sequence). CDR3 region: CASSESVSLDEQYF.

Frequency places this clonotype as medium-sized. The chain uses TRBV7-6 and TRBJ2-1. Germline loops: CDR1 SGHVS, CDR2 FNYEAQ. This CDR3 has 13 amino acids. CDR3: CASSPERYNEQFF.

This CDR3 is CASSLGLAGVTPSTDTQYF. V gene TRBV5-1 combines with J gene TRBJ2-3; the TCRdb D gene call, TRBD2, has no DNA to confirm it. Germline CDR1 is SGHRS and CDR2 is YFSETQ. This CDR3 region has 19 residues. Supplemented by reference TRBV5-1 and TRBJ2-3, the full variable domain reads KAGVTQTPRYLIKTRGQQVTLSCSPISGHRSVSWYQQTPGQGLQFLFEYFSETQRNKGNFPGRFSGRQFSNSRSEMNVSTLELGDSALYLCASSLGLAGVTPSTDTQYFGPGTRLTVL.

This clonotype registers medium-sized by frequency. The chain combines TRBV20-1 with TRBJ2-7; the TCRdb D gene call, TRBD2, has no DNA to confirm it. CDR3 length equals 13 residues. The germline gives CDR1 DFQATT, CDR2 SNEGSKA (reference sequence). CDR3 sequence reads: CSALPSGRYEQYF.

This chain joins TRBV19 and TRBJ2-2; the TRBD1 assignment by TCRdb is unverifiable without DNA. The CDR3 has 15 residues. Germline assignment: CDR1 LNHDA and CDR2 SQIVND (reference sequence). The CDR3 loop reads CASSIVQGNTGELFF. The complete variable domain, with remaining parts taken from reference TRBV19 and TRBJ2-2, reads DGGITQSPKYLFRKEGQNVTLSCEQNLNHDAMYWYRQDPGQGLRLIYYSQIVNDFQKGDIAEGYSVSREKKESFPLTVTSAQKNPTAFYLCASSIVQGNTGELFFGEGSRLTVL.

Measured by frequency, this clonotype is medium-sized. The rearrangement links TRBV7-9 to TRBJ2-5; the D call of TRBD1 rests on TCRdb alone, since no DNA is present to check it. The CDR3 spans 14 residues. In germline, CDR1 is SEHNR, CDR2 FQNEAQ (reference sequence). The CDR3: CASSSSGVRETQYF.

The chain couples TRBV14 to TRBJ2-6; TCRdb returns TRBD1, unconfirmable since there is no DNA. This CDR3 region has 17 residues. Germline V CDR1 and CDR2: SGHDN, FVKESK. The CDR3 protein is CASSPLQGDPGANVLTF.

The chain has TRBV5-1 and TRBJ2-2; TCRdb designates TRBD1, a call that cannot be tested without DNA. This CDR3 is built from 18 residues. The germline V gene has CDR1 SGHRS and CDR2 YFSETQ. CDR3: CASSFSPGTSQLFGELFF.

The chain has TRBV5-7 and TRBJ2-1; TCRdb names TRBD2, which stays unverified in the absence of DNA. TRBV5-7 is recorded as an ORF, its role being uncertain. The CDR3 is 14 amino acids. The CDR3 region is CASSAGLAENEQFF.

This clonotype is classed as medium-sized (0.01 to 0.1%) by frequency. The chain is built from TRBV27 and TRBJ1-1. CDR3 size: 13 residues. The germline gives CDR1 MNHEY, CDR2 SMNVEV (reference sequence). The CDR3 is CASSPGGPTEAFF.

This clonotype is classed as medium-sized by frequency. The chain links TRBV28 to TRBJ2-3; TCRdb names TRBD1, which stays unverified in the absence of DNA. This CDR3 comprises 17 residues. Germline CDR1 and CDR2: MDHEN and SYDVKM. CDR3 protein: CASSLGAGRGVADTQYF.

This chain joins TRBV7-2 and TRBJ2-7; the TCRdb D gene call, TRBD2, has no DNA to confirm it. Germline V gene sequence: CDR1 SGHTA, CDR2 FQGNSA. The CDR3 contains 16 residues. The CDR3 spells CASSWNPGLASYEQYF.

The V and J genes are TRBV7-9 and TRBJ2-5; checking the TCRdb D call of TRBD2 is not possible without DNA. The CDR3 is 15 residues long. The germline CDR1 and CDR2 sequences are SEHNR and FQNEAQ (reference sequence). CDR3 region: CASSLGTSGTETQYF.

The chain combines TRBV7-9 with TRBJ1-5. CDR3 length: 14 amino acids. The germline V gene has CDR1 SEHNR and CDR2 FQNEAQ (reference sequence). CDR3 amino acids: CASSLDPGGQPQHF.

The chain combines TRBV4-3 with TRBJ2-1; TCRdb selects TRBD2, and the lack of DNA leaves this call unchecked. CDR3 length: 14 residues. From germline, CDR1 is LGHNA and CDR2 YSLEER. This chain's CDR3 is CASSQREEENEQFF.

According to its frequency, this clonotype is medium-sized. The chain is built from TRBV11-2 and TRBJ2-3; as DNA is missing, the TRBD2 call by TCRdb cannot be tested. Germline lookup yields CDR1 SGHAT and CDR2 FQNNGV. The CDR3 is 17 amino acids. The CDR3: CASSLGIAGGPRDTQYF. The full variable domain, rest sourced from reference TRBV11-2 and TRBJ2-3, is EAGVAQSPRYKIIEKRQSVAFWCNPISGHATLYWYQQILGQGPKLLIQFQNNGVVDDSQLPKDRFSAERLKGVDSTLKIQPAKLEDSAVYLCASSLGIAGGPRDTQYFGPGTRLTVL.